The clone carrying this TCR beta chain was detected a few times. Its antigen is still unknown. UMIs and sample barcodes were carried by the TCR alpha and TCR beta cDNA libraries that 5'RACE produced using constant-segment primers. TCRdb fed the 5' RACE reads into MiXCR, producing one record per CDR3 protein. The top ten hold 9% to 15% of the sample, which has about half a million distinct CDR3 sequences, around a sixth seen once. The data derive from a study of T-cell memory formation after mild COVID-19. Points from the study as a whole: Clones contracting across day 15 to 85 had a balanced CD4/CD8 profile; later expanding clones leaned CD4+. Mainly in CM and EM were contracting CD4+ clones; CD8+ were in EMRA.

V was cut by 0 bases and J by 3 bases, with 12 bases left in between. CDR1 and CDR2 (germline): SGHRS, YFSETQ. This CDR3 is built from 16 residues. The chain joins TRBV5-1 to TRBJ2-2; D remains ambiguous. Sequencing used PBMCs or a T cell subset sorted from them (not recorded which). This receptor was obtained from an adult woman who had mild COVID-19 (a few samples of this study predate the infection). Cell type and time point are not known. CDR3 nucleotides: TGCGCCAGCAGCTTGGCATTAGACGGCGACACCGGGGAGCTGTTTTTT. It encodes CASSLALDGDTGELFF.